A selection of T cell receptor beta chains follows, all from one sample in a study of blood T cell repertoires in COVID-19. Produced via immunoSEQ multiplex PCR; TCRdb's table is partial and in-frame only. Here the sample spans a few hundred thousand clones, 80% to 90% being singletons. Sequencing input: PBMCs or T cells enriched from blood (not recorded which). Every receptor here comes from a man aged 18 to 30 who had recovered from COVID-19. The CDR3 runs from the conserved cysteine through the conserved F or W. D genes are given only for firm matches. The size entry is marked missing in some rows and otherwise reads once, few, many or a size class.

V: TRBV18
J: TRBJ2-1
D: TRBD2
size: NA
DNA: TGTGCCAGCTCACAGGGACTAGCGGGATTTAATGAGCAGTTCTTC
CDR3: CASSQGLAGFNEQFF

V: TRBV24-1
J: TRBJ2-3
D: TRBD2
size: NA
DNA: TGTGCCACCAGTGTAGGACTAGCGGCTACTAGCACAGATACGCAGTATTTT
CDR3: CATSVGLAATSTDTQYF

V: TRBV4-3
J: TRBJ2-1
D: TRBD2
size: NA
DNA: TGCGCCAGCAGCCGGATTTTAGCGGGGAACAATGAGCAGTTCTTC
CDR3: CASSRILAGNNEQFF

V: TRBV5-8
J: TRBJ2-6
D: TRBD1
size: once
DNA: TGTGCCAGCAGCTTGCGAGTCACAGGGGGCTTTACTGGGGCCAACGTCCTGACTTTC
CDR3: CASSLRVTGGFTGANVLTF

V: TRBV19
J: TRBJ1-2
D: NA
size: NA
DNA: TGTGCCAGTACAGGAACTCGGCAGACGACAGGAATCCACGGGGGCTACACCTTC
CDR3: CASTGTRQTTGIHGGYTF

V: TRBV10-2
J: TRBJ2-7
D: TRBD2
size: NA
DNA: TGCGCCAGCATGCTAGCGGGAGGAACCACCGGATCCTACGAGCAGTACTTC
CDR3: CASMLAGGTTGSYEQYF

V: TRBV14
J: TRBJ2-1
D: NA
size: NA
DNA: TGTGCCAGCAGCCAAGGTGCAGCGTTAAGACAGTTCTTC
CDR3: CASSQGAALRQFF

V: TRBV10-3
J: TRBJ1-1
D: TRBD1
size: once
DNA: TGTGCCATCAGGGGGACAGGGCAAGGGGAAGCTTTCTTT
CDR3: CAIRGTGQGEAFF

V: TRBV7-8
J: TRBJ1-5
D: NA
size: NA
DNA: TGTGCCAGCAGCTTAGCCCCAGGCACAAACAATCAGCCCCAGCATTTT
CDR3: CASSLAPGTNNQPQHF

V: TRBV5-4
J: TRBJ2-6
D: TRBD1
size: NA
DNA: TGTGCCAGCGGGGGGACAGGGGCCAGCTCTGGGGCCAACGTCCTGACTTTC
CDR3: CASGGTGASSGANVLTF

V: TRBV28
J: TRBJ2-5
D: TRBD1
size: NA
DNA: TGTGCCAGCAGCTGGGACAGGGGATCCCAGTACTTC
CDR3: CASSWDRGSQYF

V: TRBV5-1
J: TRBJ1-5
D: TRBD1
size: once
DNA: TGCGCCAGCAGCTTAGGGACAGGGGATTACGGCAATCAGCCCCAGCATTTT
CDR3: CASSLGTGDYGNQPQHF

V: TRBV25-1
J: TRBJ1-2
D: NA
size: NA
DNA: TGTGCCAGCAGTGATCGAGGCGGGGACTCCTATGGCTACACCTTC
CDR3: CASSDRGGDSYGYTF

V: TRBV18
J: TRBJ1-6
D: TRBD1
size: once
DNA: TGTGCCAGCTCATCCCAACGACAGGGGGCTTCCAATTCACCCCTCCACTTT
CDR3: CASSSQRQGASNSPLHF

V: TRBV6-5
J: TRBJ1-1
D: TRBD1
size: NA
DNA: TGTGCCAGCAGCAACCGGGACAGCAACACTGAAGCTTTCTTT
CDR3: CASSNRDSNTEAFF

V: TRBV5-1
J: TRBJ2-1
D: NA
size: NA
DNA: TGCGCCAGCAGCACCGAGGGGGTAAAACCTAACAATGAGCAGTTCTTC
CDR3: CASSTEGVKPNNEQFF

V: TRBV5-1
J: TRBJ2-7
D: TRBD2
size: once
DNA: TGCGCCAGCAGCTTGGGCGGGAGCGAGCAGTACTTC
CDR3: CASSLGGSEQYF

V: TRBV7-8
J: TRBJ2-2
D: TRBD2
size: NA
DNA: TGTGCCAGCAGCTTACGGCGGGAGACTAACACCGGGGAGCTGTTTTTT
CDR3: CASSLRRETNTGELFF

V: TRBV7-9
J: TRBJ2-1
D: TRBD1
size: NA
DNA: TGTGCCAGCAGCTTAGGACAGGGGACCTACAATGAGCAGTTCTTC
CDR3: CASSLGQGTYNEQFF

V: TRBV3-1/TRBV3-2
J: TRBJ1-3
D: NA
size: NA
DNA: TGTGCCAGCAGCCAAGGAACAATTGGAAACACCATATATTTT
CDR3: CASSQGTIGNTIYF

V: TRBV3-1/TRBV3-2
J: TRBJ2-7
D: TRBD1
size: few
DNA: TGTGCCAGCAGCCTTCGACAGGGTGAGGGCGAGCAGTACTTC
CDR3: CASSLRQGEGEQYF

V: TRBV28
J: TRBJ2-3
D: TRBD2
size: NA
DNA: TGTGCCAGCAGTTCCCCGTCTAGCGGGAAGGCAGATACGCAGTATTTT
CDR3: CASSSPSSGKADTQYF

V: TRBV25-1
J: TRBJ1-2
D: NA
size: NA
DNA: TGTGCCAGCAGTGATGGAGGCTATGGCTACACCTTC
CDR3: CASSDGGYGYTF

V: TRBV3-1/TRBV3-2
J: TRBJ2-1
D: TRBD2
size: once
DNA: TGTGCCAGCAGCCAACTACTAGCGGGGGCGCGGAGTGAGCAGTTCTTC
CDR3: CASSQLLAGARSEQFF